The text below deals with one T cell receptor (beta chain). The data belong to a study of OX40 agonist ivuxolimab in advanced cancers. The CDR3 loop spans 15 amino acids. Germline V gene lookup returns CDR1 SGDLS and CDR2 YYNGEE. Trimming pared 0 bases from V and 2 bases from J, leaving 12 bases between. TCRdb's table, derived via immunoSEQ multiplex PCR, lists solely in-frame clones and lacks some. The table shows 90,000 to 120,000 clones, with about 91% occurring only once. The gene calls are TRBV9 and TRBJ2-7; D may be TRBD1 (5 bases). The source of this sequence is an adult with an advanced solid tumor such as melanoma, head and neck, liver or kidney cancer. The sequenced sample was CD4+ or CD8+ T cells sorted from blood, obtained in a trial of the OX40 agonist ivuxolimab. This chain's CDR3 is CASSVGGRETYEQYF. Here the CDR3 DNA reads TGTGCCAGCAGCGTAGGGGGCAGGGAAACCTACGAGCAGTACTTC.